The 9 T cell receptor beta chains listed next were all sequenced from one sample in a study of blood T cell repertoires in COVID-19 (dated by TCRdb to 2020 to 2021). Library preparation employed the immunoSEQ multiplex PCR assay. TCRdb obtained this table from immuneACCESS and retained in-frame rearrangements with V and J assigned. These tables miss some clones; where compared with another copy, unresolved V genes account for less than half of the shortfall, and the remainder is unexplained. This sample is represented by about 33,000 clones; about four fifths of them were singletons. The ten largest account for 35% of the sample. The sample taken for sequencing was peripheral blood. These receptors were obtained from a man older than 75 with acute or convalescent COVID-19.

The CDR3 loop reads CASSIEASSKLFF. The CDR3 nucleotides are TGTGCCAGTAGTATAGAGGCCAGTTCAAAACTGTTTTTT. The genes are TRBV19 and TRBJ1-4; no clear D gene. The CDR3 is 13 residues long. Germline V gives CDR1 LNHDA, CDR2 SQIVND (reference sequence). Trimming stripped 0 bases from V and 10 bases from J, with 9 bases between.

Relative to its sample, this clone is medium-sized. V gene TRBV5-1 combines with J gene TRBJ1-4; 8 bases fit TRBD1. Looked up from germline, CDR1 is SGHRS and CDR2 is YFSETQ. The CDR3 spans 15 residues. The J segment lost 8 bases and the V segment lost 2 bases, leaving 8 bases of the junction unmatched. The CDR3 sequence is CASSLGQGWSEKLFF. The CDR3 DNA sequence: TGCGCCAGCAGCTTAGGACAGGGATGGAGCGAAAAACTGTTTTTT.

This clone was picked up a small number of times. The CDR3 loop reads CASSVEGDEKLFF. The CDR3, as DNA: TGTGCCAGCAGCGTAGAAGGAGATGAAAAACTGTTTTTT. V gene TRBV9 combines with J gene TRBJ1-4; D uncertain. Per germline, CDR1 SGDLS and CDR2 YYNGEE. With 0 bases removed from V and 6 bases from J, the gap between germline ends came to 6 bases. The length of the CDR3 is 13 residues.

The rearrangement links TRBV5-1 to TRBJ1-4, with TRBD1 matching over 10 bases. Germline values: CDR1 SGHRS, CDR2 YFSETQ. The length of the CDR3 is 15 residues. Unmatched junction bases numbered 7, after V lost 4 bases and J lost 7 bases. The CDR3 DNA follows: TGCGCCAGCAGCCTGGGACAGGGGTTTAGTGAAAAACTGTTTTTT. This sequence encodes CASSLGQGFSEKLFF.

V and J are TRBV6-2 or TRBV6-3 and TRBJ1-3, with TRBD1 matching 10 bases. With V trimmed by 6 bases and J by 3 bases, 8 bases remained unmatched. The CDR3 runs to 16 residues. CDR1 and CDR2 from the germline V gene are MNHEY and SVGEGT. The CDR3 sequence: CASSPFDRGHGNTIYF. CDR3 coding DNA: TGTGCCAGCAGCCCTTTCGACAGGGGGCATGGAAACACCATATATTTT.

The chain has TRBV4-2 and TRBJ2-1; D may be TRBD1 (5 bases). V lost 4 bases, J lost 5 bases, and 12 bases lay in between. The CDR3 contains 14 residues. CDR1 and CDR2 from the germline V gene are LGHNA and YNFKEQ. As DNA, the CDR3 is TGTGCCAGCAGCCGGCAGGTGGACAACAATGAGCAGTTCTTC. Translation: CASSRQVDNNEQFF.

The J gene is TRBJ1-6, the V gene TRBV2, with TRBD1 matching 7 bases. The CDR3 contains 13 residues. V shed 5 bases and J 10 bases; nucleotides not matched to a gene: 5. CDR1 is SNHLY, CDR2 FYNNEI, per germline. The CDR3 DNA follows: TGTGCCAGCAGTCTCGACAGGGACTCACCCCTCCACTTT. This gives the protein CASSLDRDSPLHF. Together with reference TRBV2 and TRBJ1-6, the CDR3 gives the full variable domain: EPEVTQTPSHQVTQMGQEVILRCVPISNHLYFYWYRQILGQKVEFLVSFYNNEISEKSEIFDDQFSVERPDGSNFTLKIRSTKLEDSAMYFCASSLDRDSPLHFGNGTRLTVT.

The V gene is TRBV5-1, the J gene TRBJ2-7; 7 bases fit TRBD2. V gave up 4 bases and J gave up 3 bases; unmatched junction bases: 7. This CDR3 spans 14 amino acids. The germline V gene encodes CDR1 SGHRS and CDR2 YFSETQ. CDR3 in amino acids: CASSREGGIYEQYF. The CDR3, as DNA: TGCGCCAGCAGCCGCGAGGGAGGGATCTACGAGCAGTACTTC.

The chain has TRBV6-5 and TRBJ1-6; the D is unclear. In germline, CDR1 is MNHEY, CDR2 SVGAGI. V lost 0 bases and J 7 bases, leaving 10 bases between the germline ends. CDR3 length equals 15 residues. The CDR3 loop is CASSYSEGRNSPLHF. Here the CDR3 DNA reads TGTGCCAGCAGTTACTCGGAGGGTAGGAATTCACCCCTCCACTTT.